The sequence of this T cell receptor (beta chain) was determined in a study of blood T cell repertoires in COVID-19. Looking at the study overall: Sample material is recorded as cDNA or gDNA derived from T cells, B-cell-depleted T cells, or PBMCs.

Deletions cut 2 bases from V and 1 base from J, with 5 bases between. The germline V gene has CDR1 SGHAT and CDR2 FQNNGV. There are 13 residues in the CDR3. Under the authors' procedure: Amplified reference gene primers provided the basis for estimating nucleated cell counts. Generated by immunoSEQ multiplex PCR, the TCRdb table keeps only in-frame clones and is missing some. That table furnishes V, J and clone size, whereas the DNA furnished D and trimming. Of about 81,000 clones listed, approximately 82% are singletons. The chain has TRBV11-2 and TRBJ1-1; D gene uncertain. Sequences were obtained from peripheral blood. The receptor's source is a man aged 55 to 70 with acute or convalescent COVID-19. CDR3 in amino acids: CASSLRGNTEAFF. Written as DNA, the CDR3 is TGTGCCAGCAGCTTAAGAGGGAACACTGAAGCTTTCTTT.